Detailed here is one T cell receptor (beta chain). This clone was detected only a few times. Its antigen specificity is not known. No base-level quality is on record; no much larger clone is a single base apart. The entire isolated RNA was reverse transcribed using the High Capacity cDNA Reverse Transcription Kit, and thus expressed TCRB transcripts were sequenced. Deep immunoSEQ sequencing was performed on naive, central memory and regulatory T cell samples, with an average of approximately 3.9 million total reads per sample. After sorted cells were lysed in RLT buffer, RNA was extracted with DNase-treated RNeasy Micro or Mini kits, with the choice depending on cell number. To prevent cross-contamination, every cell subset was processed on its own, while patient and healthy donor samples were processed together. TCRB sequences were amplified from cDNA with the immunoSEQ multiplex PCR, producing 87-bp fragments spanning the CDR3 region. The amplicons were sequenced using the Illumina HiSeq platform. On the study's bioinformatics: Synthetic template baselines were used to correct PCR bias computationally, reads within Hamming distance 2 were collapsed, and singletons that could not be merged were discarded. Reads were aligned against IMGT so that V, D and J genes, CDR3 length and insertions or deletions at six rearrangement sites could be assigned. Clonotype counts were normalized to sorted cell number within each subset before computing true diversity and Gini coefficients with the tcR R package. The overlap coefficient, calculated on TCRB nucleotide sequences, was used to quantify repertoire sharing. The clones in this table, taken by TCRdb from immuneACCESS, are in-frame only. Not every clone is retained; where verified, under half of the shortfall comes from an unresolved V gene, and the cause of the rest is unknown. V and J calls and clone size come straight from that table; D and trimming were deduced from the DNA. Counted in this sample were roughly 150,000 clones; 7% to 9% of them appeared once. Roughly 0.5% of the sample is in the top ten clones.

From the cysteine up to the phenylalanine, the CDR3 has a length of 17 residues. The sequence is cut down to CDR3 DNA, 51 bases in frame from base 1. V has 5 bases trimmed and J has 5 bases trimmed; junction bases matching no gene number 15. CDR1 LNHDA and CDR2 SQIVND were looked up in the germline V gene (reference sequence). This sample is drawn from a study of beta chain features in type 1 diabetes (dated by TCRdb to the late 2010s). About the full investigation: No differences in mean age, gender distribution, total cell number or subset yield were found between patients and healthy donors. Across all samples, approximately 98,000,000 sorted cells were examined, and cell number per subset correlated strongly with RNA yield. Regulatory and stem cell-like memory subsets were isolated from only 8 patients and roughly eight healthy donors, whereas naive and central memory subsets came from all 30 or so donors. The study compared the TCRB repertoires of sorted circulating CD4+ T cell subsets in recently diagnosed type 1 diabetes patients with those in matched healthy donors. Overall study results and their limits: In all four CD4+ subsets, TCRB CDR3 length was moderately but significantly shorter in type 1 diabetes patients. Sequencing cDNA rather than genomic DNA could over-represent highly expressing activated cells, although activation and CD3 levels did not differ between groups. At VDJ recombination sites, type 1 diabetes patients had fewer insertions and more deleted nucleotides, which implies abnormalities in thymic rearrangement. Only small numbers of individuals were included in the HLA sub-analyses, which left unresolved whether HLA type had any influence on TCRB rearrangement. PCR might favor shorter templates, but patient and control samples were amplified and corrected together, so any skew would affect both groups equally. The naive, central memory and regulatory TCRB repertoires appeared to resemble one another more closely among patients than among healthy donors.

A single peripheral blood draw of around 120 mL on average was collected from each donor into heparinised tubes. A BD FACSAria II and a panel including CD45RO, CCR7, CD25, CD127, CD95 and CD27 were used to sort naive, central memory, regulatory and stem cell-like memory CD4+ T cells. A purity above 98% was achieved for all sorted populations. Right away, PBMCs were isolated by Lymphoprep density gradient centrifugation and were stained directly, with no culture step. So that batch effects would be minimized, each experiment stained and sorted samples in pairs, pairing one healthy donor with one patient.

The receptor chain draws on TRBV19 and TRBJ1-1; TRBD1 aligns with 9 central bases. Material for sequencing was central memory CD4+ T cells from blood. The source is a man aged 18 to 30 with type 1 diabetes. The DNA reads as follows: TGTGCCAGTAGTCCGGTCCCGGGACAGGGAGTGAGGACTGAAGCTTTCTTT. Its protein is CASSPVPGQGVRTEAFF.